The 21 T cell receptor beta chains given below trace back to one sample, sequenced in a study of STAT5B mutations in CD4+ large granular lymphocyte leukemia. Only in-frame clones appear in the TCRdb table, and some are missing; sequencing was by immunoSEQ multiplex PCR. The sample shows approximately 32,000 clones, about 71% of them seen only once. Source material: CD4+ T cells from blood buffy coats. The receptors were sampled from a human donor in good health.

The rearrangement uses TRBV5-4 and TRBJ1-4; D is perhaps TRBD1 (5 bases). V lost 4 bases and J 5 bases, leaving 9 bases between the germline ends. Looked up from germline, CDR1 is SGHNT and CDR2 is YYREEE (reference sequence). The CDR3 runs to 13 residues. The chain's CDR3 is CASSLRQNEKLFF. CDR3 nucleotides: TGTGCCAGCAGCCTCAGACAGAATGAAAAACTGTTTTTT.

This clone was counted a single time. The chain has TRBV19 and TRBJ2-6; a weak D match, TRBD2 (5 bases). Trimming took 7 bases from V and 4 from J, leaving 8 bases between them. The CDR3 is 13 residues long. Germline CDR1 is LNHDA and CDR2 is SQIVND (reference sequence). The CDR3 nucleotides read TGTGCCAGTATGAGGGTAGGGGCCAACGTCCTGACTTTC. This translates into CASMRVGANVLTF.

The chain employs TRBV6-5 and TRBJ1-2; TRBD1 is a possible D gene (6 bases). V lost 6 bases to trimming and J lost 10 bases, with 15 bases between them. The CDR3 extends over 12 amino acids. CDR1 and CDR2 from the germline V gene are MNHEY and SVGAGI. As DNA, the CDR3 is TGTGCCAGCAGCAAAGGGGGGGCCTCCTACACCTTC. Translating gives CASSKGGASYTF.

V gene TRBV19 combines with J gene TRBJ1-1; 7 bases fit TRBD1. The junction had 5 bases not matched to a gene; V was cut back by 5 bases and J by 5 bases. Germline CDR1 reads LNHDA; CDR2 reads SQIVND (reference sequence). The CDR3 is made up of 13 amino acids. The CDR3 nucleotides read TGTGCCAGTAGTCCAGGACAGGTTACTGAAGCTTTCTTT. The encoded protein is CASSPGQVTEAFF.

This rearrangement joins TRBV27 to TRBJ2-2, with TRBD2 matching 14 bases. V trimming: 9 bases; J trimming: 8 bases; junction bases outside the gene matches: 23. Germline V lookup: CDR1 MNHEY, CDR2 SMNVEV (reference sequence). This CDR3 comprises 20 residues. CDR3 loop: CASSSGWTSGGLLRSGELFF. In nucleotides, the CDR3 is TGTGCCAGTTCAAGTGGATGGACTAGCGGGGGGCTCCTTCGGTCAGGGGAGCTGTTTTTT.

The CDR3 region is CASSLGAGGGDTGELFF. The CDR3, as DNA: TGTGCCAGCAGCTTGGGGGCCGGGGGTGGGGACACCGGGGAGCTGTTTTTT. The chain couples TRBV5-4 to TRBJ2-2, with D maybe TRBD2 (6 bases). This CDR3 is built from 17 residues. The germline V gene has CDR1 SGHNT and CDR2 YYREEE (reference sequence). Deletions cut 0 bases from V and 3 bases from J, with 15 bases between.

V usage is TRBV7-2 and J usage is TRBJ1-5, with D perhaps matching TRBD1 (5 bases). The V end was cut by 2 bases, the J end by 2 bases, with 22 bases between. This CDR3 has 19 residues. Germline-derived CDR1 and CDR2 are SGHTA and FQGNSA. The CDR3 region has the DNA TGTGCCAGCAGCTTATCGGCGGCTATGGCCCTGGGGGGCAATCAGCCCCAGCATTTT. Encoded protein: CASSLSAAMALGGNQPQHF.

V gene TRBV28 combines with J gene TRBJ1-6; 11 bases map to TRBD1. The CDR3 is 15 residues long. J was trimmed by 10 bases and V by 2 bases; bases with no gene match: 4. Looked up from germline, CDR1 is MDHEN and CDR2 is SYDVKM. This chain's CDR3 is CASSLKGQGVSPLHF. The DNA for the CDR3 is TGTGCCAGCAGTTTAAAGGGACAGGGGGTCTCACCCCTCCACTTT.

The V and J genes are TRBV30 and TRBJ1-2; 8 nucleotides agree with TRBD1. Looked up from germline, CDR1 is GTSNPN and CDR2 is SVGIG (reference sequence). Trimming took 4 bases from V and 4 from J; bases not matched to a gene: 2. This CDR3 contains 12 residues. Here the CDR3 reads CAWNRGVYGYTF. In DNA, the CDR3 is TGTGCCTGGAACAGGGGGGTCTATGGCTACACCTTC.

The J gene is TRBJ1-2, the V gene TRBV5-1; 8 bases align to TRBD1. Germline V gives CDR1 SGHRS, CDR2 YFSETQ. The CDR3 contains 14 residues. The trim removed 2 bases at V and 7 bases at J, leaving 7 bases unmatched. The CDR3 DNA reads TGCGCCAGCAGCTTATCAGGGGGCGCGAGTGGCTACACCTTC. It encodes CASSLSGGASGYTF.

This clone was seen only a few times. This rearrangement joins TRBV6-5 to TRBJ2-2; no definite D call. The germline V gene has CDR1 MNHEY and CDR2 SVGAGI. The V end was cut by 11 bases, the J end by 0 bases, with 10 bases between. The CDR3 spans 13 residues. The CDR3 loop is CACGRANTGELFF. CDR3 in DNA: TGTGCCTGCGGCCGGGCGAACACCGGGGAGCTGTTTTTT.

The genes are TRBV25-1 and TRBJ2-7, with 9 bases fitting TRBD2. V shed 7 bases, J shed 2 bases, and the junction held 6 bases outside the gene matches. The length of the CDR3 is 14 residues. The germline V gene encodes CDR1 MGHDK and CDR2 SYGVNS. CDR3 sequence reads: CASNSGGRPYEQYF. CDR3 DNA sequence: TGTGCCAGCAATAGCGGGGGCCGACCCTACGAGCAGTACTTC.

There are a few counts of this clone. The chain couples TRBV4-1 to TRBJ2-1, with a weak D call TRBD1 (5 bases). This CDR3 comprises 17 residues. Germline V gives CDR1 MGHRA, CDR2 YSYEKL. V lost 0 bases to trimming and J lost 10 bases, with 22 bases between them. The CDR3 protein is CASSQEGAGRRLREQFF. CDR3 nucleotide sequence: TGCGCCAGCAGCCAAGAAGGGGCAGGGCGCAGGTTAAGGGAGCAGTTCTTC.

CDR3 protein: CASSYKTFTGELFF. The CDR3 DNA sequence: TGTGCCAGCAGCTACAAGACGTTCACCGGGGAGCTGTTTTTT. V usage is TRBV7-2 and J usage is TRBJ2-2; D remains ambiguous. Germline V gives CDR1 SGHTA, CDR2 FQGNSA. The V and J ends lost 4 bases and 4 bases respectively, with 10 bases between them. The CDR3 is made up of 14 amino acids.

V gene TRBV5-4 combines with J gene TRBJ1-4; 10 positions agree with TRBD1. This CDR3 contains 15 residues. CDR1 and CDR2 from the germline V gene are SGHNT and YYREEE (reference sequence). Losses at the gene ends were 3 bases for V and 5 bases for J; bases not matched to a gene: 4. DNA for the CDR3: TGTGCCAGCAGCTCGCGGACAGGGGGGAATGAAAAACTGTTTTTT. Amino acid sequence: CASSSRTGGNEKLFF. The whole variable domain, filled in from reference TRBV5-4 and TRBJ1-4, reads ETGVTQSPTHLIKTRGQQVTLRCSSQSGHNTVSWYQQALGQGPQFIFQYYREEENGRGNFPPRFSGLQFPNYSSELNVNALELDDSALYLCASSSRTGGNEKLFFGSGTQLSVL.

The chain combines TRBV4-2 with TRBJ1-2, with D unclear. This CDR3 contains 15 residues. The V gene's germline CDR1 is LGHNA and CDR2 YNFKEQ. Trimming pared 0 bases from V and 4 bases from J, leaving 12 bases between. The CDR3 nucleotides are TGTGCCAGCAGCCAAGATGGGAATGAGCTCTATGGCTACACCTTC. Amino acids: CASSQDGNELYGYTF.

This rearrangement joins TRBV7-2 to TRBJ1-6, with TRBD1 matching 9 bases. The CDR3 length is 18 residues. The V segment lost 0 bases and the J segment 9 bases; nucleotides outside the gene matches: 12. Germline V gene sequence: CDR1 SGHTA, CDR2 FQGNSA. The CDR3 sequence: CASSLAGTGMTIGSPLHF. CDR3 sequence (DNA): TGTGCCAGCAGCTTAGCAGGGACAGGGATGACGATCGGTTCACCCCTCCACTTT.

This clone came up a few times. This rearrangement joins TRBV9 to TRBJ1-6, with D possibly TRBD1 on 5 matching bases. CDR1 is SGDLS and CDR2 is YYNGEE in the germline V gene. The CDR3 is made up of 15 amino acids. V lost 0 bases, J lost 6 bases, and 10 bases lay in between. The CDR3 reads CASSVGGGGNSPLHF. CDR3 sequence (DNA): TGTGCCAGCAGCGTAGGTGGGGGGGGTAATTCACCCCTCCACTTT.

J is TRBJ1-3 and V is TRBV28, with D perhaps TRBD1 (6 bases). CDR3 length: 15 amino acids. V lost 6 bases and J lost 4, with 16 bases in between. The germline CDR1 and CDR2 sequences are MDHEN and SYDVKM. The CDR3 bases are TGTGCCAGCAGCCTCACAGGGCGGTCGGGAAACACCATATATTTT. Translated: CASSLTGRSGNTIYF.

This clone was counted between two and nine times. This chain uses TRBV6-5 with TRBJ1-1; D unclear. Germline CDR1 and CDR2: MNHEY and SVGAGI. The CDR3 loop spans 15 amino acids. The germline V and J ends were trimmed by 0 bases and 5 bases, with 13 bases remaining between them. In DNA, the CDR3 is TGTGCCAGCAGTTACTCGACCCCGGCCGAGACTGAAGCTTTCTTT. It specifies CASSYSTPAETEAFF.

The gene calls are TRBV7-3 and TRBJ1-6; D possibly corresponds to TRBD1 (5 bases). The CDR3 is made up of 15 amino acids. V was trimmed by 0 bases and J by 9 bases, leaving 12 bases between them. The V gene's germline CDR1 is SGHTA and CDR2 FQGTGA. Written as DNA, the CDR3 is TGTGCCAGCAGCTTAACGGTCGGCGGGGGTTCACCCCTCCACTTT. Translated, it gives CASSLTVGGGSPLHF. Supplemented by reference TRBV7-3 and TRBJ1-6, the full variable domain reads GAGVSQTPSNKVTEKGKYVELRCDPISGHTALYWYRQSLGQGPEFLIYFQGTGAADDSGLPNDRFFAVRPEGSVSTLKIQRTERGDSAVYLCASSLTVGGGSPLHFGNGTRLTVT.